This T cell receptor (beta chain) was profiled in a study of beta chain features in type 1 diabetes. The CDR3 is made up of 13 amino acids. V shed 7 bases and J shed 4 bases, with 13 bases lying between them. CDR1 and CDR2 (germline): WSHSY, SAAADI. Whole-study results and caveats: PCR might favor shorter templates, but any such skew would affect patients and controls equally. Moderately but significantly shorter TCRB CDR3s were found in Type 1 diabetes patients in all four CD4+ subsets. Naive, central memory and regulatory TCRB repertoires appeared more similar among patients than healthy donors.

Reverse transcribing all isolated RNA meant expressed TCRB transcripts were sequenced. Sequencing used immunoSEQ multiplex PCR; TCRdb keeps in-frame clones, though not all of them. The sample lists about 150,000 clones, 7% to 9% occurring once. In this sample, this clone turned up a few times. Its antigen is unidentified. Sequencing was carried out using central memory CD4+ T cells from blood. The gene calls are TRBV10-2 and TRBJ1-1; D is undetermined. The sequence was obtained from a man between 18 and 35 years old with type 1 diabetes. The CDR3 nucleotides read TGCGCCAGCACCGAGGCGGGGAGCACTGAAGCTTTCTTT. Translation gives CASTEAGSTEAFF.